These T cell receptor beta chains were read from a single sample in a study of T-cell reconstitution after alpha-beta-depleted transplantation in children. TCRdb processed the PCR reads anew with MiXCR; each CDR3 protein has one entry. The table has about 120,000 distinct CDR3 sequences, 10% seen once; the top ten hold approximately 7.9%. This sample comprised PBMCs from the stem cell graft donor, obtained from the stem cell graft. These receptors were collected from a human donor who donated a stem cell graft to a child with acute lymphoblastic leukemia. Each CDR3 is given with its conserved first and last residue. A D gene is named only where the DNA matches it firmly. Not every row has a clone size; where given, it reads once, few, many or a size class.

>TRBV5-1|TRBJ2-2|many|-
TGCGCCAGCAGCTTGCCCGGGACCGGGGAGCTGTTTTTT
CASSLPGTGELFF
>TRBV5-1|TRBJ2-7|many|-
TGCGCCAGCAGCCTCGGGACACACGAGCAGTACTTC
CASSLGTHEQYF
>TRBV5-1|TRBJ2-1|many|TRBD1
TGCGCCAGCAGCGTTGGACAGGGGGCTCGAACCTACAATGAGCAGTTCTTC
CASSVGQGARTYNEQFF
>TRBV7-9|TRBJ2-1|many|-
TGTGCCAGCAGCCGGACGGGGCTTTCCTACAATGAGCAGTTCTTC
CASSRTGLSYNEQFF
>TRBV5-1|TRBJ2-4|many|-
TGCGCCAGCAGTGGGGACGGAATAGCCAAAAACATTCAGTACTTC
CASSGDGIAKNIQYF
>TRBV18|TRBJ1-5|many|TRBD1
TGTGCCAGCTCACCAGGAGGACAGGGGGCTTATAGCAATCAGCCCCAGCATTTT
CASSPGGQGAYSNQPQHF
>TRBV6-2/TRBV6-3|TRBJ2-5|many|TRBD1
TGTGCCAGCAGTTACTCGGGACAGGGGGACCGGGAGACCCAGTACTTC
CASSYSGQGDRETQYF
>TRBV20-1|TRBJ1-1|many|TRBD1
TGCAGTGCTAGAGAGTGGGGGGACAGGGGGCGCGACACTGAAGCTTTCTTT
CSAREWGDRGRDTEAFF
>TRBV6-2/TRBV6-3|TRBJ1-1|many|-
TGTGCCAGCAGCCTCCCGGGCGGGAGAAACACTGAAGCTTTCTTT
CASSLPGGRNTEAFF
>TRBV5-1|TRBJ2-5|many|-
TGCGCCAGCAGCTTGGTTGCTTTGACAGAACAAGAGACCCAGTACTTC
CASSLVALTEQETQYF
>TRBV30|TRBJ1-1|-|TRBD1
TGTGCCTGGGGGGGACAGCGGGCCACTGAAGCTTTCTTT
CAWGGQRATEAFF
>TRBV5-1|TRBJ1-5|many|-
TGCGCCAGCAGCTTGGTGGGGGGGGATAGCAATCAGCCCCAGCATTTT
CASSLVGGDSNQPQHF
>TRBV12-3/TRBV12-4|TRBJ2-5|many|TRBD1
TGTGCCAGCAGTCTAAACAGGGGAGAGACCCAGTACTTC
CASSLNRGETQYF
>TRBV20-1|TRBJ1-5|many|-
TGCAGTGCGAGCCGGGACCTCAATCAGCCCCAGCATTTT
CSASRDLNQPQHF
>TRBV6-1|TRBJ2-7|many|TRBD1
TGTGCCAGCAGACGCCCCCGGGACAGAGGATCCTACGAGCAGTACTTC
CASRRPRDRGSYEQYF
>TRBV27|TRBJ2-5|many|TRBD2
TGTGCCAGCAGTTTAGGGGTGCTAGCGGGAAAAGAGACCCAGTACTTC
CASSLGVLAGKETQYF
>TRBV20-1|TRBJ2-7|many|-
TGCAGTGGTGATAACTCAGGGTTTGAGCAGTACTTC
CSGDNSGFEQYF
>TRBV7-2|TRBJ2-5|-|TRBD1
TGTGCCAGCAGCCCCCGGGACAGGGGGCGGGAGACCCAGTACTTC
CASSPRDRGRETQYF
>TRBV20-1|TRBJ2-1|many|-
TGCAGTGCTAGAGATCCCGGCACAGCGAGCAGTGAGCAGTTCTTC
CSARDPGTASSEQFF
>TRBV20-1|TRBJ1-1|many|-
TGCAGCGCACAACCGGACGGGAACACTGAAGCTTTCTTT
CSAQPDGNTEAFF
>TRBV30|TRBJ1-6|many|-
TGTGCCTGGAGTCCATATTCTTACTCACCCCTCCACTTT
CAWSPYSYSPLHF
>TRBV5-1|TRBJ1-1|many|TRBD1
TGCGCCAGCAGCTTCGACAGGGTAGGCACTGAAGCTTTCTTT
CASSFDRVGTEAFF
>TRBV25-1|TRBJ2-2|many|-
TGTGCCAGCAGTGAATGGGGGGGGACAGTACGCACCGGGGAGCTGTTTTTT
CASSEWGGTVRTGELFF
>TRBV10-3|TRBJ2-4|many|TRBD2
TGTGCCATCAGTGGCGGGGGGGATGGCAAAAACATTCAGTACTTC
CAISGGGDGKNIQYF
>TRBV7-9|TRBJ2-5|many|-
TGTGCCAGCAGCTTTCGGGACAACCAAGAGACCCAGTACTTC
CASSFRDNQETQYF
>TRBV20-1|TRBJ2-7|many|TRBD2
TGCAGTGCTAGATATACCCAAGCGGGAGGGCCGGGGAGGGAGCAGTACTTC
CSARYTQAGGPGREQYF
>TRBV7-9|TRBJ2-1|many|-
TGTGCCAGCAGCTCCCTAGGCCTCGGGCAGTTCTTC
CASSSLGLGQFF
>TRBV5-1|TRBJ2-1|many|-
TGCGCCAGCAGCTTGGGGGCAGGTGGGAATGAGCAGTTCTTC
CASSLGAGGNEQFF
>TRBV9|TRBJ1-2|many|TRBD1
TGTGCCAGCAGCGACCCTCGACAGGGGGCGCAGGGCTACACCTTC
CASSDPRQGAQGYTF
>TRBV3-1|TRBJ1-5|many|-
TGTGCCAGCAGCCCCCGACAGAACAATCAGCCCCAGCATTTT
CASSPRQNNQPQHF
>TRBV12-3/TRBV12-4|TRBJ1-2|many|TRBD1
TGTGCCAGCAGTTTTACGACAGGGAGAACTAATGGCTACACCTTC
CASSFTTGRTNGYTF
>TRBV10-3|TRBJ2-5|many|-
TGTGCCGCAGGGGGGAAAGAGACCCAGTACTTC
CAAGGKETQYF
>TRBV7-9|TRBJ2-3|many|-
TGTGCCAGCAGCCCCATCACAGGGGATACGCAGTATTTT
CASSPITGDTQYF
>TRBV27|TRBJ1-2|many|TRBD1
TGTGCCAGCAGTTCCCCCGGGACAGCGGCAGATGGCTACACCTTC
CASSSPGTAADGYTF
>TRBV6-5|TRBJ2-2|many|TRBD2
TGTGCCAGCAGTTCCGACGGGGGGTTCGCCGGGGAGCTGTTTTTT
CASSSDGGFAGELFF
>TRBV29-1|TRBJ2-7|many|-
TGCAGCGTTCCAGGGGTGAGCCCCTACGAGCAGTACTTC
CSVPGVSPYEQYF
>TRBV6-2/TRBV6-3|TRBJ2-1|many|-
TGTGCCAGCAATCCCATGGGGCAGGGTTGGAATGAGCAGTTCTTC
CASNPMGQGWNEQFF
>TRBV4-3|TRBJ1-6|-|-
TGCGCCAGCAGCTCCAGGACGGCTTCACCCCTCCACTTT
CASSSRTASPLHF
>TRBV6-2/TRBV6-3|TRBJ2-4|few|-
TGTGCCAGCAGTTACTCGAGAGGAGGGGGCTTCAAATCAGCCAAAAACATTCAGTACTTC
CASSYSRGGGFKSAKNIQYF
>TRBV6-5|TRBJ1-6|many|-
TGTGCCAGCAGTTACGAGGGATCCTATAATTCACCCCTCCACTTT
CASSYEGSYNSPLHF
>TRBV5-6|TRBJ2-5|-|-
TGTGCCAGCAGCTTTTTGACAGGAAAGACAGAGACCCAGTACTTC
CASSFLTGKTETQYF
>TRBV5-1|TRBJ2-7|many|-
TGCGCCAGCAGCTCCCAAGGACCACCGGGGTACGAGCAGTACTTC
CASSSQGPPGYEQYF
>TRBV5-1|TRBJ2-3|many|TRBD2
TGCGCCAGCAGCTTGGACGCCCTAGCGGGAACAGATACGCAGTATTTT
CASSLDALAGTDTQYF
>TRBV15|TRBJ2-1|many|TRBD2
TGTGCCACCAGCAGAGATCCCCCGACTAGCGGCTCCTACAATGAGCAGTTCTTC
CATSRDPPTSGSYNEQFF
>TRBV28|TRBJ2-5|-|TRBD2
TGTGCCAGCAGTCCATTACTAGCGGCGGAGACCCAGTACTTC
CASSPLLAAETQYF
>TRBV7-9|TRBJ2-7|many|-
TGTGCCAGCAGCACGGGCCGGGACTCCCTTTCCTACGAGCAGTACTTC
CASSTGRDSLSYEQYF
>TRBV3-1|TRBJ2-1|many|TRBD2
TGTGCCAGCAGCCAAGGGACTAGCAGATACAATGAGCAGTTCTTC
CASSQGTSRYNEQFF
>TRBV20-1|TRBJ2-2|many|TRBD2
TGCAGTGCGATCCCTTTGACTAGCGGGGGGGCAGTTTACGGGGAGCTGTTTTTT
CSAIPLTSGGAVYGELFF
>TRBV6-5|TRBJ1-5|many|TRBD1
TGTGCCAGCAGTTACTCGACAGGGGGGGTTCAGCCCCAGCATTTT
CASSYSTGGVQPQHF
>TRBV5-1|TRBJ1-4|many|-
TGCGCCAGCAGCTTGGGACCCAATGAAAAACTGTTTTTT
CASSLGPNEKLFF
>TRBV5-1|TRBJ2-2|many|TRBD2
TGCGCCAGCAGCTTGGGACTAGCGGGGGGTTACACCGGGGAGCTGTTTTTT
CASSLGLAGGYTGELFF
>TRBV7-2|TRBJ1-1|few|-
TGTGCCAGCAGCTTAGAAAAGGGCGTTAACACTGAAGCTTTCTTT
CASSLEKGVNTEAFF
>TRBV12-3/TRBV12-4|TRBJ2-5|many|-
TGTGCCAGCAGTTTCAGCCAAGAGACCCAGTACTTC
CASSFSQETQYF
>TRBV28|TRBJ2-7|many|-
TGTGCCAGCAGTTTTTGGGGGGCCCAGGGGGGGGAGCAGTACTTC
CASSFWGAQGGEQYF
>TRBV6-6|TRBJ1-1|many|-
TGTGCCACGGGGCTAGGGTTTCGTGAAGCTTTCTTT
CATGLGFREAFF
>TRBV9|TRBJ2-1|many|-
TGTGCCAGCGGTAGGTGGAAGCGAGGCGTAAATGAGCAGTTCTTC
CASGRWKRGVNEQFF
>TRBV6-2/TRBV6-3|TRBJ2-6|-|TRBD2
TGTGCCAGCAGTTACCCGGGACTAGCGGCCATTTGGGGGGCCAACGTCCTGACTTTC
CASSYPGLAAIWGANVLTF
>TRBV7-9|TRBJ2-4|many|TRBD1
TGTGCCAGCAGCAGACAGGGGGCAAAGGCCAAAAACATTCAGTACTTC
CASSRQGAKAKNIQYF
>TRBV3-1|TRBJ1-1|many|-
TGTGCCAGCAGCCGCGCAGGGGCCGCATGGGAAGCTTTCTTT
CASSRAGAAWEAFF